This T cell receptor beta chain is drawn from a study of blood T cell repertoires in COVID-19. Study in general: Samples taken during acute and convalescent COVID-19 were collected in the United States, Italy and Spain. PBMCs, B-cell-depleted T cells, or T cells provided the cDNA or gDNA that made up the material.

Profiled with immunoSEQ multiplex PCR; TCRdb holds only in-frame clones, not every one. This sample has around 260,000 clones; 65% to 90% occur once, and the top ten carry just under 2%. This clone was detected only once. The CDR3 is made up of 14 amino acids. The V end was cut by 8 bases, the J end by 7 bases, with 19 bases between. The germline gives CDR1 SEHNR, CDR2 FQNEAQ (reference sequence). Sequences were obtained from peripheral blood. V and J are TRBV7-9 and TRBJ2-3; D might be TRBD1 (6 bases). This sequence was found in a man aged 25 to 40 with active or convalescent COVID-19. The DNA for the CDR3 is TGTGCCAGCCTAGATAACGACAGGAAAAATACGCAGTATTTT. It translates to CASLDNDRKNTQYF.